The 16 T cell receptor beta chains presented below share a single source sample, sequenced in a study of T-cell memory formation after mild COVID-19. TCRdb reprocessed the 5' RACE reads with MiXCR, giving one entry per CDR3 protein. The repertoire holds under 650,000 distinct CDR3 sequences, around 17% seen once, with 12% in the top ten. The sample taken for sequencing was PBMCs or a T cell subset sorted from them (not recorded which). The source is an adult woman who had mild COVID-19 (a few samples of this study predate the infection). Cell type and time point are not known.

This clonotype was detected many times. The chain recombines TRBV7-2 with TRBJ2-3, with 9 positions matching TRBD2. This CDR3 region has 20 residues. Trimming at V came to 5 bases and at J to 4 bases, leaving 22 bases not matched to a gene. Germline V gene data show CDR1 as SGHTA and CDR2 as FQGNSA. CDR3: CASSPHIPGLALSRPDTQYF. For the CDR3, the DNA is TGTGCCAGCAGCCCGCACATTCCGGGACTAGCCCTCTCGCGCCCAGATACGCAGTATTTT.

This clonotype has only a few counts. The chain links TRBV4-2 to TRBJ2-7, with D perhaps TRBD1 (5 bases). V lost 3 bases and J lost 2, with 17 bases in between. The CDR3 is 16 residues long. CDR1 and CDR2 (germline): LGHNA, YNFKEQ. CDR3 DNA sequence: TGTGCCAGCAGCCAGGATACAGGAGACCCAACCTACGAGCAGTACTTC. This gives the protein CASSQDTGDPTYEQYF.

The rearrangement uses TRBV29-1 and TRBJ1-2; possible D gene TRBD1, 5 bases. CDR1 is SQVTM and CDR2 is ANQGSEA in the germline V gene. V shed 4 bases and J shed 1 base, with 10 bases lying between them. The CDR3 consists of 13 residues. The chain's CDR3 is CSVGGGDNYGYTF. The DNA of the CDR3 is TGCAGCGTTGGAGGAGGGGATAACTATGGCTACACCTTC.

The rearrangement links TRBV6-5 to TRBJ1-1; D uncertain. Trimming removed 0 bases from V and 8 bases from J, with 10 bases in between. Germline CDR1 reads MNHEY; CDR2 reads SVGAGI. The CDR3 covers 13 residues. The CDR3 nucleotides read TGTGCCAGCAGTTACTCGAATGGGATAGAAGCTTTCTTT. It codes for CASSYSNGIEAFF.

This clonotype was picked up many times. The chain couples TRBV6-5 to TRBJ2-1; 9 nucleotides agree with TRBD2. CDR1 and CDR2 (germline): MNHEY, SVGAGI. V was pared by 0 bases and J by 4 bases, with 7 bases of the junction left unmatched. The CDR3 contains 17 residues. CDR3 nucleotide sequence: TGTGCCAGCAGTTACTCGACGACTAGCGGAAAATACAATGAGCAGTTCTTC. Its protein product is CASSYSTTSGKYNEQFF.

The rearrangement links TRBV5-5 to TRBJ2-1, with 7 bases lining up with TRBD1. With 5 bases clipped from V and 0 bases from J, the junction kept 5 bases outside the gene matches. CDR1 and CDR2 from the germline V gene are SGHKS and YYEKEE (reference sequence). The CDR3 loop spans 15 amino acids. CDR3 protein: CASRRGPGSYNEQFF. The CDR3, as DNA: TGTGCCAGCAGGAGGGGGCCGGGCTCCTACAATGAGCAGTTCTTC.

This clonotype was seen more than once but under ten times. The chain joins TRBV11-2 to TRBJ2-7; the D is unclear. The germline V and J ends were trimmed by 4 bases and 6 bases, with 22 bases remaining between them. Germline-derived CDR1 and CDR2 are SGHAT and FQNNGV. This CDR3 contains 16 residues. CDR3 protein: CASSSQFAVSQSEQYF. Written as DNA, the CDR3 is TGTGCCAGCAGCTCCCAGTTTGCGGTATCCCAAAGCGAGCAGTACTTC. Variable domain in full (rest from reference TRBV11-2 and TRBJ2-7): EAGVAQSPRYKIIEKRQSVAFWCNPISGHATLYWYQQILGQGPKLLIQFQNNGVVDDSQLPKDRFSAERLKGVDSTLKIQPAKLEDSAVYLCASSSQFAVSQSEQYFGPGTRLTVT.

This clonotype was picked up many times. The V call is TRBV18, the J call TRBJ2-1; 7 bases match TRBD1. With 0 bases clipped from V and 10 bases from J, the junction kept 9 bases outside the gene matches. In germline, CDR1 is KGHSH, CDR2 LQKENI. The CDR3 runs 15 residues. Here the CDR3 reads CASSPPSQGQKEQFF. CDR3 DNA: TGTGCCAGCTCACCACCGTCTCAGGGACAGAAGGAGCAGTTCTTC.

This chain connects TRBV27 to TRBJ2-2, with 10 bases fitting TRBD2. The junction had 6 bases not matched to a gene; V was cut back by 6 bases and J by 5 bases. CDR1 and CDR2 (germline): MNHEY, SMNVEV (reference sequence). CDR3 length: 15 amino acids. Here the CDR3 DNA reads TGTGCCAGCAGCTTCTTGACTAGCGGGACCGGGGAGCTGTTTTTT. Residues: CASSFLTSGTGELFF.

The sample holds a few counts of this clonotype. This sequence joins TRBV12-3 or TRBV12-4 and TRBJ1-5; D is undetermined. CDR3 length equals 17 residues. V was clipped by 3 bases and J by 0 bases, with 15 bases between them. CDR3 protein: CASSFRIGENSNQPQHF. CDR3 DNA sequence: TGTGCCAGCAGTTTTAGGATTGGAGAGAATAGCAATCAGCCCCAGCATTTT.

The gene calls are TRBV6-2 or TRBV6-3 and TRBJ1-4; D not certain. Between the trimmed V and J ends, which lost 5 bases and 0 bases, there was a span of 10 bases. CDR1 and CDR2 (germline): MNHEY, SVGEGT. The CDR3 length is 15 residues. Here the CDR3 DNA reads TGTGCCAGCAGTCGAAAACCTCCAACTAATGAAAAACTGTTTTTT. It yields the protein CASSRKPPTNEKLFF.

The chain employs TRBV20-1 and TRBJ2-1, with TRBD2 matching 9 bases. Unmatched junction bases numbered 10, after V lost 4 bases and J lost 0 bases. CDR3 length: 17 residues. The germline gives CDR1 DFQATT, CDR2 SNEGSKA (reference sequence). CDR3 in DNA: TGCAGTGCTAAGGTTAGCGGGAGTGCGAGCTCCTACAATGAGCAGTTCTTC. Its translation is CSAKVSGSASSYNEQFF.

The chain couples TRBV6-5 to TRBJ2-7; 9 bases line up with TRBD1. The CDR3 has 16 residues. Germline trimming cut 0 bases from V and 2 bases from J; bases unmatched to any gene: 5. CDR1 MNHEY and CDR2 SVGAGI come from the germline V gene. The CDR3 DNA reads as TGTGCCAGCAGTTACTCTTGGACAGGGGAAACCTACGAGCAGTACTTC. Translating gives CASSYSWTGETYEQYF.

This clonotype was seen at least ten times. The V gene is TRBV4-2, the J gene TRBJ2-7; D remains ambiguous. Trimming took off 0 bases at V and 6 bases at J, with 24 bases between the two ends. The CDR3 is 18 residues long. Germline assignment: CDR1 LGHNA and CDR2 YNFKEQ. CDR3 region: CASSQDRPSQSPYSEQYF. DNA of the CDR3: TGTGCCAGCAGCCAAGATCGTCCCTCCCAGTCACCATACTCCGAGCAGTACTTC.

This rearrangement joins TRBV19 to TRBJ1-2; D is undetermined. V was trimmed by 3 bases and J by 2 bases, leaving 16 bases between them. This CDR3 spans 16 amino acids. Germline-derived CDR1 and CDR2 are LNHDA and SQIVND (reference sequence). In DNA, the CDR3 is TGTGCCAGTAGTATTCGGGCCAGAATCTCCAACTATGGCTACACCTTC. The encoded protein is CASSIRARISNYGYTF.

The table lists this clonotype with a few counts. The chain couples TRBV6-1 to TRBJ2-1; 9 nucleotides agree with TRBD2. V trimming: 2 bases; J trimming: 5 bases; junction bases outside the gene matches: 4. Germline CDR1 reads MNHNS; CDR2 reads SASEGT. The CDR3 extends over 15 amino acids. Here the CDR3 DNA reads TGTGCCAGCAGTGAACGCGGGAGGGCCGACAATGAGCAGTTCTTC. Its protein is CASSERGRADNEQFF.